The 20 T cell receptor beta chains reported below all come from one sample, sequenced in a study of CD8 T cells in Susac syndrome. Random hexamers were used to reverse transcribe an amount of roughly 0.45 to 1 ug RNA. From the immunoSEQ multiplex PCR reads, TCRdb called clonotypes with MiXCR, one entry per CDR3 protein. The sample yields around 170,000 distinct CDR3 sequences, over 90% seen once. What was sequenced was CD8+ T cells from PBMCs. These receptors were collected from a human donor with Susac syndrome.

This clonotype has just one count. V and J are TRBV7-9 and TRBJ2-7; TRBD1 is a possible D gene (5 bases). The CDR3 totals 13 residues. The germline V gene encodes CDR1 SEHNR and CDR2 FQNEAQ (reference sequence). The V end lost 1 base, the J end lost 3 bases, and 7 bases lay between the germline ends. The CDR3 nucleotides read TGTGCCAGCAGCTTAGAGACAGACTACGAGCAGTACTTC. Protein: CASSLETDYEQYF. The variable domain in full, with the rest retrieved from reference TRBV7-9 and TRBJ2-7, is DTGVSQNPRHKITKRGQNVTFRCDPISEHNRLYWYRQTLGQGPEFLTYFQNEAQLEKSRLLSDRFSAERPKGSFSTLEIQRTEQGDSAMYLCASSLETDYEQYFGPGTRLTVT.

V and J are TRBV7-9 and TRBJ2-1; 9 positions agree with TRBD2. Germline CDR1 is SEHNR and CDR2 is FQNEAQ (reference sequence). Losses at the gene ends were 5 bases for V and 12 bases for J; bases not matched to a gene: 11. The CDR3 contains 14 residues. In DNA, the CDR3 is TGTGCCAGCAGCCAGGGACTAGCAGTTGAGGGGCAGTTCTTC. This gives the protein CASSQGLAVEGQFF.

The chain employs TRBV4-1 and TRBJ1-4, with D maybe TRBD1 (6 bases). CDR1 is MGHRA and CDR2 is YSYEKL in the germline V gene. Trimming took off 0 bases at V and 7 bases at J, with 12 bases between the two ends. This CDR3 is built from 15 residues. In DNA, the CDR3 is TGCGCCAGCAGCCAAGACCCAGGGGAGCGTGAAAAACTGTTTTTT. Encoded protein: CASSQDPGEREKLFF.

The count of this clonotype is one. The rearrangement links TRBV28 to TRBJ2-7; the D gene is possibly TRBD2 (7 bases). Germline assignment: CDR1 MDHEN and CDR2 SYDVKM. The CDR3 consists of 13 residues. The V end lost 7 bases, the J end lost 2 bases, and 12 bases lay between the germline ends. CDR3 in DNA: TGTGCCAGCATAAGCGGGGACACCTACGAGCAGTACTTC. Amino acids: CASISGDTYEQYF. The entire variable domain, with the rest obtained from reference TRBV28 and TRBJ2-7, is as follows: DVKVTQSSRYLVKRTGEKVFLECVQDMDHENMFWYRQDPGLGLRLIYFSYDVKMKEKGDIPEGYSVSREKKERFSLILESASTNQTSMYLCASISGDTYEQYFGPGTRLTVT.

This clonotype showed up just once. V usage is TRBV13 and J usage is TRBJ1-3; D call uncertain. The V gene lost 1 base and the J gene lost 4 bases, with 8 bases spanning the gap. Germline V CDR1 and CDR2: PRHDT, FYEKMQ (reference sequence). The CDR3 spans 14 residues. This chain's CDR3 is CASSLAGLGNTIYF. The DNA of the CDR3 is TGTGCCAGCAGCTTAGCAGGTCTGGGAAACACCATATATTTT.

The chain's CDR3 is CSARDFDRGNEQYF. Written as DNA, the CDR3 is TGCAGTGCTAGAGATTTCGACCGCGGCAACGAGCAGTACTTC. The rearrangement links TRBV20-1 to TRBJ2-7; no firm D call. The length of the CDR3 is 14 residues. Trimming removed 0 bases at V and 5 bases at J, with 14 bases between. Germline V gives CDR1 DFQATT, CDR2 SNEGSKA (reference sequence).

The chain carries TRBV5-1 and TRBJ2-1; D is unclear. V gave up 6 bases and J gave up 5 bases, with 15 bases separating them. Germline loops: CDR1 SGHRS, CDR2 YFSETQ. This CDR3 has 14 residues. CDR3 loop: CASTLLNEDNEQFF. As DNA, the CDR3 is TGCGCCAGCACCCTCTTGAACGAAGACAATGAGCAGTTCTTC.

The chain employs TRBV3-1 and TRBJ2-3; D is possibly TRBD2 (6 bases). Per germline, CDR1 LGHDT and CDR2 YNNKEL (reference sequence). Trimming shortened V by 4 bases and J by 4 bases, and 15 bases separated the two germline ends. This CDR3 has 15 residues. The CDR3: CASSPTSGLADTQYF. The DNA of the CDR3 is TGTGCCAGCAGCCCGACTAGTGGGCTCGCAGATACGCAGTATTTT.

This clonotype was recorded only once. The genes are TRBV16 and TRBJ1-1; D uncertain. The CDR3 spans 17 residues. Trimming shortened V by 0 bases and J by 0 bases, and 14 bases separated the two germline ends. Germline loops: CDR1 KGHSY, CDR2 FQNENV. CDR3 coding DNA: TGTGCCAGCAGCCAATCGAAGGGTTTTGAGTTGAACACTGAAGCTTTCTTT. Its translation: CASSQSKGFELNTEAFF.

The CDR3 sequence is CASSFVGTYEQYF. CDR3 coding DNA: TGTGCCAGCAGTTTTGTAGGGACCTACGAGCAGTACTTC. The chain is built from TRBV28 and TRBJ2-7; no reliable D call. Between the trimmed V and J ends, which lost 3 bases and 2 bases, there was a span of 8 bases. The length of the CDR3 is 13 residues. Germline V lookup: CDR1 MDHEN, CDR2 SYDVKM.

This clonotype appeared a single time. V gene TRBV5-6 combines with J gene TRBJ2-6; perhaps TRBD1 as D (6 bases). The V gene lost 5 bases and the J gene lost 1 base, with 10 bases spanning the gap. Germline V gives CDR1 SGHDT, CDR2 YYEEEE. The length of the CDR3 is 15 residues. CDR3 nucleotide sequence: TGTGCCAGCAGGGCAGGGGAGTCTGGGGCCAACGTCCTGACTTTC. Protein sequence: CASRAGESGANVLTF.

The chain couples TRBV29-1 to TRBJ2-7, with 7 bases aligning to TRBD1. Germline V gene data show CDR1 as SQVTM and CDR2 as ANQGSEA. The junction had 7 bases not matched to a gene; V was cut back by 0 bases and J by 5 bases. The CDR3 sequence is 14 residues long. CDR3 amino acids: CSVEDQETGNEQYF. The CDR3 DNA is TGCAGCGTTGAAGATCAGGAGACAGGGAACGAGCAGTACTTC.

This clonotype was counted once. The CDR3 loop reads CASSEARGNEQFF. DNA for the CDR3: TGTGCCAGCAGTGAAGCCAGGGGGAATGAGCAGTTCTTC. This rearrangement joins TRBV2 to TRBJ2-1, with 7 bases identical to TRBD1. Germline V gene sequence: CDR1 SNHLY, CDR2 FYNNEI. This CDR3 spans 13 amino acids. The ends lost 0 bases at V and 7 bases at J; junction bases unmatched: 0.

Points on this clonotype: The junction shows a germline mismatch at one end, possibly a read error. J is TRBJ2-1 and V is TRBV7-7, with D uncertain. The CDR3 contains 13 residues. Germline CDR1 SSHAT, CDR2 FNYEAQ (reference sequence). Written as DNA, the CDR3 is TGTGCTAGCAGCTTAGGGATACGAACTGAGCAGTTCTTC. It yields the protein CASSLGIRTEQFF.

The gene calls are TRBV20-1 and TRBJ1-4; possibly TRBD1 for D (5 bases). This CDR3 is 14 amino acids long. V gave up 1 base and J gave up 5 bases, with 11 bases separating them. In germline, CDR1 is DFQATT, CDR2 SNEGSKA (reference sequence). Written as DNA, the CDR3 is TGCAGTGCTAGAGGGGACTTACGCAATGAAAAACTGTTTTTT. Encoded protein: CSARGDLRNEKLFF.

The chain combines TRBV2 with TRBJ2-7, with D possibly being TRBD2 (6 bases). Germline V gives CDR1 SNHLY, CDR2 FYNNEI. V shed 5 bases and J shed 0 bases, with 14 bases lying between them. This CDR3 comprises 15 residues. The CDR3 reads CASSPRDGDSYEQYF. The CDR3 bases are TGTGCCAGCAGTCCGCGGGACGGTGACTCCTACGAGCAGTACTTC.

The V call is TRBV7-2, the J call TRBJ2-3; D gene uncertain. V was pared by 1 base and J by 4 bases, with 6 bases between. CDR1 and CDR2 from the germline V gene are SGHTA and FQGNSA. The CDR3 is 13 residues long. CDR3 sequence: CASSLDGPDTQYF. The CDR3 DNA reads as TGTGCCAGCAGCTTAGATGGGCCAGATACGCAGTATTTT.

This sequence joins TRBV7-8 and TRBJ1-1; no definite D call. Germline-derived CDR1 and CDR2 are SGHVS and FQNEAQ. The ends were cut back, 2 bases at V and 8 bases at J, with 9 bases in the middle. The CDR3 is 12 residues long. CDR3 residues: CASSLSLVEAFF. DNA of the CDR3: TGTGCCAGCAGCTTATCCTTAGTAGAAGCTTTCTTT. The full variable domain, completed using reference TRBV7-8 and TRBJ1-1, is GAGVSQSPRYKVAKRGQDVALRCDPISGHVSLFWYQQALGQGPEFLTYFQNEAQLDKSGLPSDRFFAERPEGSVSTLKIQRTQQEDSAVYLCASSLSLVEAFFGQGTRLTVV.

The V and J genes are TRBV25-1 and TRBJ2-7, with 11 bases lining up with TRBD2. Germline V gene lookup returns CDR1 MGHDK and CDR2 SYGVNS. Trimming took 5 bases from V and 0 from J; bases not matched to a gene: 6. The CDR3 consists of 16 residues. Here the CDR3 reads CASSPGTSGPSYEQYF. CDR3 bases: TGTGCCAGCAGTCCGGGGACTAGCGGACCCTCCTACGAGCAGTACTTC.

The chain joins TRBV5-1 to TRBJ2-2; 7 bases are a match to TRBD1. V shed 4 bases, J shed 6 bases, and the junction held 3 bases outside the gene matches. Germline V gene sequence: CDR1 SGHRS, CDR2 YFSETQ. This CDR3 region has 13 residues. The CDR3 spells CASSTGTAGELFF. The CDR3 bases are TGCGCCAGCAGCACGGGGACAGCCGGGGAGCTGTTTTTT.